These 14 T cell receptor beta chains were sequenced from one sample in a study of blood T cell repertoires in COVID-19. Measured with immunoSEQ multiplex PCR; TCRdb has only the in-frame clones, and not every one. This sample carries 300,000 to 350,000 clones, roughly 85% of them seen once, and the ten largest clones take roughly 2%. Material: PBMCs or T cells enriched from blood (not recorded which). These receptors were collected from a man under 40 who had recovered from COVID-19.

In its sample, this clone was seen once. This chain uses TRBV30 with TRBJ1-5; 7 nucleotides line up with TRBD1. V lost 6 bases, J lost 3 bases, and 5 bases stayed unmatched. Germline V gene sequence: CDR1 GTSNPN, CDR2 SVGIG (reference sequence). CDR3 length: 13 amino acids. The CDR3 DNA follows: TGTGCCTGTCAGGGACAGATCAATCAGCCCCAGCATTTT. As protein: CACQGQINQPQHF.

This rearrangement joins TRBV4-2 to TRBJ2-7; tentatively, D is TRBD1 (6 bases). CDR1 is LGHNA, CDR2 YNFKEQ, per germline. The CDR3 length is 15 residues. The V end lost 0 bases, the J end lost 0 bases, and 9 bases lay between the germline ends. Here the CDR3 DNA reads TGTGCCAGCAGCCAAGATACAGGGAGCTCCTACGAGCAGTACTTC. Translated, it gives CASSQDTGSSYEQYF.

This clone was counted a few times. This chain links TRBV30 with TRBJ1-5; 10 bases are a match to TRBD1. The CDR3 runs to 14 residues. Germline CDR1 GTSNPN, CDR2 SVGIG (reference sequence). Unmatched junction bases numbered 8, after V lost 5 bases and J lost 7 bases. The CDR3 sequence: CAWGEATGGQPQHF. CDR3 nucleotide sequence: TGTGCCTGGGGGGAAGCGACAGGGGGCCAGCCCCAGCATTTT.

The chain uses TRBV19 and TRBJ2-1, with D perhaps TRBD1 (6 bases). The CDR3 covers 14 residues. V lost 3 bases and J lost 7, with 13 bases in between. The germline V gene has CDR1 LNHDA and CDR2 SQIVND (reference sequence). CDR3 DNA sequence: TGTGCCAGTAGTATGGGGACAAGAGTTAATGAGCAGTTCTTC. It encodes CASSMGTRVNEQFF.

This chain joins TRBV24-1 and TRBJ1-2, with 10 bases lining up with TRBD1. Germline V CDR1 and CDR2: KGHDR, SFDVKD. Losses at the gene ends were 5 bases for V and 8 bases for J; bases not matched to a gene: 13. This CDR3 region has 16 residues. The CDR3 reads CATSATSSGTGEGYTF. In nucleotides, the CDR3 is TGTGCCACCAGTGCCACTTCAAGCGGGACAGGGGAGGGCTACACCTTC.

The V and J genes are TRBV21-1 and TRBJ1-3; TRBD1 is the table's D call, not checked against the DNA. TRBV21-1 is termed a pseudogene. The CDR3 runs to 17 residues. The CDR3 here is CASSKDGQIEFGNTIYF. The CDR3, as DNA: TGTGCCAGCAGCAAAGATGGACAGATCGAGTTTGGAAACACCATATATTTT.

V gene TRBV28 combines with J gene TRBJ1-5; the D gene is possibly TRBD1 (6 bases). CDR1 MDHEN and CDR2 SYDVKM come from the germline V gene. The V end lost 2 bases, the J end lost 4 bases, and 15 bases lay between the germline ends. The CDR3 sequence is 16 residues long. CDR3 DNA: TGTGCCAGCAGTTTACCCGCCAGGGGCGGGAATCAGCCCCAGCATTTT. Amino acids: CASSLPARGGNQPQHF.

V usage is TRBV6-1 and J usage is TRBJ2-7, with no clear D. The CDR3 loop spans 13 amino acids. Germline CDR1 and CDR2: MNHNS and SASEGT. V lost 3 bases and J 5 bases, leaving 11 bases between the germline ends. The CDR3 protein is CASSDTGRHEQYF. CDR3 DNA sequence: TGTGCCAGCAGTGACACGGGTCGGCACGAGCAGTACTTC.

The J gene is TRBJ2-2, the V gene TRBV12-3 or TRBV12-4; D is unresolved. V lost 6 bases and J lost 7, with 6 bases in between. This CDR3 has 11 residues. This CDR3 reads CASRANGELFF. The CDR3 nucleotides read TGTGCCAGCAGAGCTAACGGGGAGCTGTTTTTT.

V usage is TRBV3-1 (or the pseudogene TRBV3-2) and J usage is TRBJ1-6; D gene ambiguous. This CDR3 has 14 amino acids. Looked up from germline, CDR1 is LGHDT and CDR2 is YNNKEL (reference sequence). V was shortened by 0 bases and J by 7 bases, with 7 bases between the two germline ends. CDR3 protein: CASSQDSGNSPLHF. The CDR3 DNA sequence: TGTGCCAGCAGCCAAGATAGCGGAAATTCACCCCTCCACTTT.

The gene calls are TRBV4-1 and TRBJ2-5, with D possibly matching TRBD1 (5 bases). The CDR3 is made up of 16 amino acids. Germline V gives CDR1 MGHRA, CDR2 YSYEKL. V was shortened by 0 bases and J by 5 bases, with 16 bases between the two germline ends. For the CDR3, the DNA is TGCGCCAGCAGCCAAGACGGAACAGGCGTCGGGGAGACCCAGTACTTC. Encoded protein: CASSQDGTGVGETQYF.

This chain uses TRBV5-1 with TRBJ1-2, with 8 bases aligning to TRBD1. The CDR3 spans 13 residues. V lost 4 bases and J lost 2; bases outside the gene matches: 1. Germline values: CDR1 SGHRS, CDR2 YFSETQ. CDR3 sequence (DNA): TGCGCCAGCAGCGCAGGGGGCAACTATGGCTACACCTTC. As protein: CASSAGGNYGYTF.

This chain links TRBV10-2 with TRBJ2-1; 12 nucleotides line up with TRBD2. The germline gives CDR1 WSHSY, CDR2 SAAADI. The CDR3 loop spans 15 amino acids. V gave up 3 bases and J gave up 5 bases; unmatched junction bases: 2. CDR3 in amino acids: CASSELAGGNNEQFF. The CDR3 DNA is TGCGCCAGCAGTGAACTAGCGGGGGGAAACAATGAGCAGTTCTTC.

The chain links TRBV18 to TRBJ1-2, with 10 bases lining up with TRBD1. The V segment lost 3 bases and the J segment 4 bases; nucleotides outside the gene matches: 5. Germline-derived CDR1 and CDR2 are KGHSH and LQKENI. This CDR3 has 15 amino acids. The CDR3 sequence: CASSPTGGEGYGYTF. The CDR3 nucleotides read TGTGCCAGCTCACCGACAGGGGGCGAGGGCTATGGCTACACCTTC. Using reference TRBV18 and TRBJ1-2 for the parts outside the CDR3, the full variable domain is NAGVMQNPRHLVRRRGQEARLRCSPMKGHSHVYWYRQLPEEGLKFMVYLQKENIIDESGMPKERFSAEFPKEGPSILRIQQVVRGDSAAYFCASSPTGGEGYGYTFGSGTRLTVV.